One T cell receptor (beta chain) is described in this entry. Its antigen is undetermined. Only in-frame clones appear in the TCRdb table, and some are missing; sequencing was by immunoSEQ multiplex PCR. Of about 2 million clones in the sample, roughly 96% were seen once. Germline V gene sequence: CDR1 SGHTS, CDR2 YDEGEE. Trimming pared 3 bases from V and 4 bases from J, leaving 16 bases between. The CDR3 totals 15 residues. The data belong to a study of shared clonotypes between healthy human individuals. Study results and caveats: Clonotypes not shared had lower generation probabilities than those common to all four donors.

The sequence derives from a man in his late teens or twenties in good health. V and J are TRBV5-8 and TRBJ2-5; weak D call: TRBD1 (5 bases). What was sequenced was naive CD4+ T cells sorted from blood. Subset: CD45RA+ positively selected. CDR3 nucleotides: TGTGCCAGCAGCTCCGGTGACAGAACGATAGAGACCCAGTACTTC. Protein sequence: CASSSGDRTIETQYF. The variable domain in full, completed from reference TRBV5-8 and TRBJ2-5, reads EAGVTQSPTHLIKTRGQQATLRCSPISGHTSVYWYQQALGLGLQFLLWYDEGEERNRGNFPPRFSGRQFPNYSSELNVNALELEDSALYLCASSSGDRTIETQYFGPGTRLLVL.